This T cell receptor beta chain is from a study of blood T cell repertoires in COVID-19. Turning to the study itself: The study drew acute and convalescent COVID-19 samples from the United States, Italy and Spain. PBMCs, B-cell-depleted T cells, or T cells provided the cDNA or gDNA that made up the material.

The ends were cut back, 7 bases at V and 1 base at J, with 9 bases in the middle. This CDR3 is built from 13 residues. Original processing methods: It was from reference gene primer amplification that nucleated cell counts were estimated. The method was immunoSEQ multiplex PCR; TCRdb's version includes in-frame clones alone and lacks a portion of them. Clonal size and the V and J genes are those of that table, whereas D and trimming came from the DNA. In the table there are 80,000 to 95,000 clones, more than 70% of which are singletons. The genes are TRBV12-3 or TRBV12-4 and TRBJ2-3, with D tentatively TRBD2 (6 bases). The sequencing sample was made of peripheral blood. The receptor's source is a woman of 80 years or more in a cohort sampled during active or convalescent COVID-19. The chain's CDR3 is CASKASGTDTQYF. The CDR3 DNA is TGTGCCAGCAAGGCTAGCGGCACAGATACGCAGTATTTT.